The present T cell receptor (beta chain) was sequenced within a study of shared clonotypes between healthy human individuals. Study context: The cohort comprised a couple of women and a few men. Their ages spanned 18 to 49 years. Per donor, CD8 memory used one plate, CD8 naive used two, CD4 memory used three and CD4 naive used three.

About this clone itself: What it binds is not known.

Points from the study as a whole: Compared with memory subsets, naive subsets generally had larger estimated richness. Sorted-subset sequencing was shown by rarefaction to be incomplete despite large depth.

The CDR3 runs 13 residues. Germline V CDR1 and CDR2: SGHTA, FQGNSA. TCRdb's table, derived via immunoSEQ multiplex PCR, lists solely in-frame clones and lacks some. The sample shows around 2.5 million clones, 93% of them seen only once. The chain is built from TRBV7-2 and TRBJ2-5, with D possibly TRBD2 on 6 matching bases. Near its end, the DNA agrees better with TRBJ2-7, so the J call may be wrong. The sample consisted of naive CD4+ T cells from PBMCs. Sample subset: CD45RA+ positively selected. This receptor was obtained from a man in his late teens or twenties in good health. Some clones in this sample may be carry-over from other donors' samples. CDR3 coding DNA: TGTGCCAGCAGCCGGACTCCCGGGGGCGAGCAGTACTTC. It specifies CASSRTPGGEQYF.